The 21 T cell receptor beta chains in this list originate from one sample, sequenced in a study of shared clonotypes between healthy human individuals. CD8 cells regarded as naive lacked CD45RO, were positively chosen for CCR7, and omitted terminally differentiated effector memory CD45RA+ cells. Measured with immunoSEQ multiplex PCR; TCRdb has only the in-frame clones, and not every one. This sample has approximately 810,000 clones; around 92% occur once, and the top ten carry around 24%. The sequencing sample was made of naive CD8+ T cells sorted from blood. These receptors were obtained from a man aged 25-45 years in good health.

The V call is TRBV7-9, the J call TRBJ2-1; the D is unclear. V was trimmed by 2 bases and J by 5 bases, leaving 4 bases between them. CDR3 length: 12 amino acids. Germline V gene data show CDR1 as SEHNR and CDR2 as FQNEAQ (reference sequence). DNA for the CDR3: TGTGCCAGCAGCTTACAGAACAATGAGCAGTTCTTC. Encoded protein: CASSLQNNEQFF. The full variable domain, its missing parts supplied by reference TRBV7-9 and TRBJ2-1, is DTGVSQNPRHKITKRGQNVTFRCDPISEHNRLYWYRQTLGQGPEFLTYFQNEAQLEKSRLLSDRFSAERPKGSFSTLEIQRTEQGDSAMYLCASSLQNNEQFFGPGTRLTVL.

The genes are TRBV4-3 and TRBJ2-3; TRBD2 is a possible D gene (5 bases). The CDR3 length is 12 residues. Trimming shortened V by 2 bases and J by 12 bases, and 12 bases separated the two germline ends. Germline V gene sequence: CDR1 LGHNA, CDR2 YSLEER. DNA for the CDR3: TGCGCCAGCAGCCAACTGAACGGGATTCAGTATTTT. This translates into CASSQLNGIQYF.

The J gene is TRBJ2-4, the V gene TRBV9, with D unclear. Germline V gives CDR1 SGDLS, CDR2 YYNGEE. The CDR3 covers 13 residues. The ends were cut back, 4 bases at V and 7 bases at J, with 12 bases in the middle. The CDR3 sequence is CASSPTDENIQYF. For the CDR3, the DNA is TGTGCCAGCAGCCCGACCGACGAGAACATTCAGTACTTC. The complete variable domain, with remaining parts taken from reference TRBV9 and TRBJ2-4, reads DSGVTQTPKHLITATGQRVTLRCSPRSGDLSVYWYQQSLDQGLQFLIQYYNGEERAKGNILERFSAQQFPDLHSELNLSSLELGDSALYFCASSPTDENIQYFGAGTRLSVL.

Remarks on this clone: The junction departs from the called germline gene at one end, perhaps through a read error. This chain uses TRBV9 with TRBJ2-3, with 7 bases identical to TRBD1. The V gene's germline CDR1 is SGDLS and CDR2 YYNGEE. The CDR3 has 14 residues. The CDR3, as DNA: TGTGCCAGCACCGTAGGGGGCCCCACAGATACGCAGTATTTT. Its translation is CASTVGGPTDTQYF.

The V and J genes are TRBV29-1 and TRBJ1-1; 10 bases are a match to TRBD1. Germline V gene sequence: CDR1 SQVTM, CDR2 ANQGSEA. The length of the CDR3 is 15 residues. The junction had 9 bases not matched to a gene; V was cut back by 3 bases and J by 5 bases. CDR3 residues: CSVDDRGLSGTEAFF. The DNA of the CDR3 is TGCAGCGTTGATGACAGGGGGCTATCTGGGACTGAAGCTTTCTTT.

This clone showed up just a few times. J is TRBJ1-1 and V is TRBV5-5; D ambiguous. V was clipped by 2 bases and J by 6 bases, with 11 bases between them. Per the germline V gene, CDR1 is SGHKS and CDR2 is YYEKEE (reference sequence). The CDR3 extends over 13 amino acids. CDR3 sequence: CASSLGLVPEAFF. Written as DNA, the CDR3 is TGTGCCAGCAGCTTAGGGTTGGTCCCTGAAGCTTTCTTT.

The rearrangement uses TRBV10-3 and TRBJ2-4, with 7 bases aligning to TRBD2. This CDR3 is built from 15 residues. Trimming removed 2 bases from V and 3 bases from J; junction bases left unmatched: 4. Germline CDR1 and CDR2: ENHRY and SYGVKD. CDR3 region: CAISEQGGSKNIQYF. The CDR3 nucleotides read TGTGCCATCAGTGAGCAGGGAGGGAGCAAAAACATTCAGTACTTC.

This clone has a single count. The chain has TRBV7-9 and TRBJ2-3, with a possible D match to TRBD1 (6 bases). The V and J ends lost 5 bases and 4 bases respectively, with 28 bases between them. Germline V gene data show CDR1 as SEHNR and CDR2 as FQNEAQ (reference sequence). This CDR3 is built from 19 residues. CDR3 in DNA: TGTGCCAGCAGCCCCCGTTGGGGGCTTGGACTCGGCGACGCAGATACGCAGTATTTT. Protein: CASSPRWGLGLGDADTQYF.

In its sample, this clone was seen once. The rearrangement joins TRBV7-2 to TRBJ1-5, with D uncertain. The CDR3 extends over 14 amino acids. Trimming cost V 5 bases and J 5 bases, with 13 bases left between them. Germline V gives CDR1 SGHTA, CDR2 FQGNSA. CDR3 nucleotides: TGTGCCAGCAGCCCGCGGACGACCGATCAGCCCCAGCATTTT. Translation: CASSPRTTDQPQHF.

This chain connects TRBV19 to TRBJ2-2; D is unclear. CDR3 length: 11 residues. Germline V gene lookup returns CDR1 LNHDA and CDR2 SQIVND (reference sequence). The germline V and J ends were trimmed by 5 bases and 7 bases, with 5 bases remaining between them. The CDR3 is CASSYGGELFF. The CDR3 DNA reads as TGTGCCAGTAGTTACGGCGGGGAGCTGTTTTTT.

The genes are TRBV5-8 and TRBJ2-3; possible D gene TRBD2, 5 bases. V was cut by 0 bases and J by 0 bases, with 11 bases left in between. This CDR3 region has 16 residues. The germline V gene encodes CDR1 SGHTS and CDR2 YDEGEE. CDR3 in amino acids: CASSLAVGSSTDTQYF. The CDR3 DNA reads TGTGCCAGCAGCTTGGCCGTTGGGAGCAGCACAGATACGCAGTATTTT. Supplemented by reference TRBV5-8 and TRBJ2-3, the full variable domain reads EAGVTQSPTHLIKTRGQQATLRCSPISGHTSVYWYQQALGLGLQFLLWYDEGEERNRGNFPPRFSGRQFPNYSSELNVNALELEDSALYLCASSLAVGSSTDTQYFGPGTRLTVL.

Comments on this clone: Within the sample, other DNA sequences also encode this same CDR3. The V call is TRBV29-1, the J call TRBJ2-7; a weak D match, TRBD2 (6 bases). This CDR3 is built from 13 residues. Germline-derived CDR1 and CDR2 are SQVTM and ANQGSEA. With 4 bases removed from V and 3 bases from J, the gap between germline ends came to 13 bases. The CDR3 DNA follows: TGCAGCGTTGTCGCGGGATCCTACTACGAGCAGTACTTC. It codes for CSVVAGSYYEQYF.

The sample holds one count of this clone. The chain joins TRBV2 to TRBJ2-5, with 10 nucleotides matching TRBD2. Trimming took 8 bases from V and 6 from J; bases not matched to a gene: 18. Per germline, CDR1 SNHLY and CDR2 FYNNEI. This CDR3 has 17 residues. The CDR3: CASLGGTSVMGVKTQYF. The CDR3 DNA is TGTGCCAGCCTGGGAGGGACTAGCGTCATGGGGGTAAAGACCCAGTACTTC.

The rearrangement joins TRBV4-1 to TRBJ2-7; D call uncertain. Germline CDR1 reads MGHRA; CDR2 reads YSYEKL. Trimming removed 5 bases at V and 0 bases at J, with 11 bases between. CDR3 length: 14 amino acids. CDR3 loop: CASSAGHLSYEQYF. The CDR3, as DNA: TGCGCCAGCAGCGCTGGTCATCTCTCCTACGAGCAGTACTTC.

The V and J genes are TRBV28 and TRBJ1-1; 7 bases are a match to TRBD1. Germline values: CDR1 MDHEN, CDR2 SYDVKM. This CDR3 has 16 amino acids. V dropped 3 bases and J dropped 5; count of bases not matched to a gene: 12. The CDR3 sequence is CASSFITEGAGTEAFF. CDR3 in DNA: TGTGCCAGCAGTTTTATTACCGAGGGGGCTGGGACTGAAGCTTTCTTT.

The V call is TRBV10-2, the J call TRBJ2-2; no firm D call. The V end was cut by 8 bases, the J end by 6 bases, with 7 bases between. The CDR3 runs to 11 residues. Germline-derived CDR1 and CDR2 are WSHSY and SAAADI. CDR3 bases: TGCGCCAGCGAAAGCCCCGGGGAGCTGTTTTTT. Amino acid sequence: CASESPGELFF.

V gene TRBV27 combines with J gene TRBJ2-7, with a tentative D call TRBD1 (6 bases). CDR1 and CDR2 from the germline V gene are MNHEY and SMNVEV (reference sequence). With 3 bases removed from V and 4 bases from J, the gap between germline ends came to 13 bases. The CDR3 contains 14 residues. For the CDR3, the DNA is TGTGCCAGCAGTTTTGGGACAACGGGGTACGAGCAGTACTTC. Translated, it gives CASSFGTTGYEQYF.

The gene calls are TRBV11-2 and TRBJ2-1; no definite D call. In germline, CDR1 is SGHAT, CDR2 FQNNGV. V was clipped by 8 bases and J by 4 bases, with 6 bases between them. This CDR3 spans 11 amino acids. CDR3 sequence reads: CASVGYNEQFF. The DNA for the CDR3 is TGTGCCAGCGTGGGGTACAATGAGCAGTTCTTC. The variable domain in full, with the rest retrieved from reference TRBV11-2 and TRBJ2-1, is EAGVAQSPRYKIIEKRQSVAFWCNPISGHATLYWYQQILGQGPKLLIQFQNNGVVDDSQLPKDRFSAERLKGVDSTLKIQPAKLEDSAVYLCASVGYNEQFFGPGTRLTVL.

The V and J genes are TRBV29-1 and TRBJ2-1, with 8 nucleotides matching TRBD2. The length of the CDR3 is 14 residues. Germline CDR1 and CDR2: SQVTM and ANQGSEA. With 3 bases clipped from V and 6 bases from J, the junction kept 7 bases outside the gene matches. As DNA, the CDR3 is TGCAGCGTTGAGGTAGCGGGGCTTCGCAATGAGCAGTTCTTC. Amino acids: CSVEVAGLRNEQFF.

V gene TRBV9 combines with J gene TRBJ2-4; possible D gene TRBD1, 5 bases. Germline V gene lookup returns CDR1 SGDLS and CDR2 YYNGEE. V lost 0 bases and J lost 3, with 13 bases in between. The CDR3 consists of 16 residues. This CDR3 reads CASSVEGDGVKNIQYF. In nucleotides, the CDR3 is TGTGCCAGCAGCGTAGAAGGGGATGGGGTCAAAAACATTCAGTACTTC.

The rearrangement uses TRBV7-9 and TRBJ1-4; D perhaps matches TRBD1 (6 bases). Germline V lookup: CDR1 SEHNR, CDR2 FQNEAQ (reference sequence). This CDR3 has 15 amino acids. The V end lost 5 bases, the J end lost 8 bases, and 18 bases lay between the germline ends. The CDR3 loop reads CASSLAGHGEEKLFF. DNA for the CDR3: TGTGCCAGCAGCCTGGCGGGACACGGGGAGGAAAAACTGTTTTTT.